The 9 T cell receptor beta chains below all came from one sample that was sequenced in a study of blood T cell repertoires in COVID-19. TCRdb keeps only in-frame clones here, not all; method: immunoSEQ multiplex PCR. The sample shows some 140,000 clones, approximately 87% of them seen only once. Sample: peripheral blood. The receptor source for this set is a man aged 50-59 years with active COVID-19.

This chain uses TRBV19 with TRBJ1-2, with D uncertain. The CDR3 runs to 15 residues. Germline CDR1 and CDR2: LNHDA and SQIVND (reference sequence). V was pared by 8 bases and J by 3 bases, with 19 bases between. Here the CDR3 reads CASLSPNSRYYGYTF. The CDR3 DNA sequence: TGTGCCAGTCTCTCTCCGAATAGCCGCTACTATGGCTACACCTTC.

V and J are TRBV4-3 and TRBJ1-2; unclear D gene. CDR3 size: 16 residues. Trimming shortened V by 0 bases and J by 2 bases, and 13 bases separated the two germline ends. The germline V gene encodes CDR1 LGHNA and CDR2 YSLEER. The CDR3 loop is CASSQDATVKNYGYTF. CDR3 coding DNA: TGCGCCAGCAGCCAAGATGCCACAGTCAAGAACTATGGCTACACCTTC.

This sequence joins TRBV5-4 and TRBJ1-3; no reliable D call. V lost 0 bases to trimming and J lost 4 bases, with 11 bases between them. The CDR3 sequence is 15 residues long. Looked up from germline, CDR1 is SGHNT and CDR2 is YYREEE (reference sequence). The CDR3 loop reads CASSLGAGKGNTIYF. The CDR3 nucleotides read TGTGCCAGCAGCTTGGGGGCAGGCAAAGGAAACACCATATATTTT.

The V gene is TRBV4-2, the J gene TRBJ2-7; D remains unclear. Germline V CDR1 and CDR2: LGHNA, YNFKEQ. V lost 0 bases to trimming and J lost 5 bases, with 5 bases between them. The CDR3 is made up of 12 amino acids. For the CDR3, the DNA is TGTGCCAGCAGCCAAGATCTCCACGAGCAGTACTTC. Translated: CASSQDLHEQYF.

The chain combines TRBV29-1 with TRBJ2-7; D is unresolved. V was cut by 5 bases and J by 2 bases, with 13 bases left in between. Germline assignment: CDR1 SQVTM and CDR2 ANQGSEA. The CDR3 consists of 13 residues. Here the CDR3 reads CSVRTNAAYEQYF. In DNA form, the CDR3 reads TGCAGCGTTCGCACAAACGCCGCCTACGAGCAGTACTTC.

The chain joins TRBV4-1 to TRBJ1-4; tentative D call: TRBD1 (6 bases). There are 15 residues in the CDR3. V lost 6 bases and J 3 bases, leaving 14 bases between the germline ends. The germline gives CDR1 MGHRA, CDR2 YSYEKL. CDR3 nucleotides: TGCGCCAGCAGACCTAAGGGGGTGGCTAATGAAAAACTGTTTTTT. Protein sequence: CASRPKGVANEKLFF.

V usage is TRBV9 and J usage is TRBJ2-7, with a weak D call TRBD1 (5 bases). Germline-derived CDR1 and CDR2 are SGDLS and YYNGEE. The CDR3 contains 16 residues. V lost 3 bases to trimming and J lost 7 bases, with 23 bases between them. The CDR3 DNA reads TGTGCCAGCAGCGCCCAAGACAGATCTTTCTACGGGGAGCAGTACTTC. Translation: CASSAQDRSFYGEQYF.

This chain connects TRBV6-1 to TRBJ2-3; D is undetermined. V lost 1 base and J lost 1, with 6 bases in between. CDR1 and CDR2 from the germline V gene are MNHNS and SASEGT. The CDR3 contains 14 residues. The CDR3: CASSEGAGTDTQYF. As DNA, the CDR3 is TGTGCCAGCAGTGAAGGTGCAGGCACAGATACGCAGTATTTT.

The chain combines TRBV5-1 with TRBJ2-7, with 8 bases fitting TRBD2. Germline V lookup: CDR1 SGHRS, CDR2 YFSETQ. The CDR3 is 13 residues long. The V segment lost 5 bases and the J segment 1 base; nucleotides outside the gene matches: 2. The CDR3 reads CASRRGESYEQYF. The CDR3, as DNA: TGCGCCAGCAGGCGGGGGGAGTCCTACGAGCAGTACTTC.